This T cell receptor beta chain emerged from a study of somatic mutations in cytotoxic T cells in rheumatoid arthritis. The ends lost 6 bases at V and 2 bases at J; junction bases unmatched: 14. This CDR3 is 17 amino acids long. From germline, CDR1 is MDHEN and CDR2 SYDVKM. Here immunoSEQ multiplex PCR was the method, and the copy in TCRdb shows in-frame clones only, minus some. The data show approximately 16,000 clones, around 75% seen once. The chain links TRBV28 to TRBJ2-3; 7 bases fit TRBD2. Sequencing was performed on CD8+ T cells sorted from blood. This sequence originates from an adult with rheumatoid arthritis. The CDR3 here is CASSSLPRGGITDTQYF. CDR3 DNA: TGTGCCAGCAGCTCACTTCCGCGCGGGGGTATCACAGATACGCAGTATTTT.